The clone carrying this TCR beta chain has only a few counts. Time point in this sample: newly diagnosed GD, antithyroid drugs for less than 3 months. PBMC-derived RNA was used for the TCR library. The sample comes from a study of regulatory T cells in long-lasting Graves disease. In the study overall: Antithyroid drugs had been given to newly diagnosed Graves' patients for under 3 months.

Building the TCR beta libraries relied on iRepertoire HTBI primers, and CDR3 regions underwent Arm-PCR. TCRdb reanalysed the multiplex PCR reads using MiXCR and keeps one entry per CDR3 protein. The sample lists about 530,000 distinct CDR3 sequences; 15% to 20% were seen once. Per germline, CDR1 MDHEN and CDR2 SYDVKM. Trimming took off 4 bases at V and 8 bases at J, with 12 bases between the two ends. The CDR3 consists of 14 residues. The same data also went into a second study, on T cells in Graves' hyperthyroidism and ophthalmopathy. As that study records: The definition of stable Graves' hyperthyroidism was no ophthalmopathy progression within 18 months.

The chain combines TRBV28 with TRBJ1-6; D might be TRBD1 (6 bases). The input for sequencing was peripheral blood mononuclear cells (PBMCs), taken at new diagnosis, from a patient treated with antithyroid drugs. The receptor's source is a woman aged 35-65 years with Graves disease. The DNA for the CDR3 is TGTGCCAGCAGTTGGCAGGGGAGTCATTCACCCCTCCACTTT. It yields the protein CASSWQGSHSPLHF.